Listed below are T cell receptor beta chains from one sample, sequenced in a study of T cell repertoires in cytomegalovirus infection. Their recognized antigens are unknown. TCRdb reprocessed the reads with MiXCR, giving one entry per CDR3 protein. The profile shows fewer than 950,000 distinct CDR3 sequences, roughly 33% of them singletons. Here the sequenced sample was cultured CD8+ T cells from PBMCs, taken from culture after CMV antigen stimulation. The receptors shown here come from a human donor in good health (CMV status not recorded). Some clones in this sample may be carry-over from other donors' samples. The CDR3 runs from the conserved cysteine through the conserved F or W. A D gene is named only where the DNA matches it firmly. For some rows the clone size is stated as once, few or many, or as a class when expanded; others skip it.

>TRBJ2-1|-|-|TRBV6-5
TGTGCCAGCAGTTACTCGAACCGAGGTGACCCCTCCTACAATGAGCAGTTCTTC
CASSYSNRGDPSYNEQFF
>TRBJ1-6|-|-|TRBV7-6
TGTGCCAGCAGCTTATCGGCCACCCCCAATTCACCCCTCCACTTT
CASSLSATPNSPLHF
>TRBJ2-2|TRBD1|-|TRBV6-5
TGTGCCAGCGGATTTCCGGGACAGGGCCTGGTGATCGGGGAGCTGTTTTTT
CASGFPGQGLVIGELFF
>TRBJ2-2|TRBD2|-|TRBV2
TGTGCCAGCAGTGGGGGGACTAGCGGCACCGGGGAGCTGTTTTTT
CASSGGTSGTGELFF
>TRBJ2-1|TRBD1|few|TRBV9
TGTGCCAGCAGCTTCCGGGACAGGAGCGTGGATGAGCAGTTCTTC
CASSFRDRSVDEQFF
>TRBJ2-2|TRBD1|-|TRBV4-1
TGCGCCAGCAGCCAGGGACAGGGAGGCCCCGGGGAGCTGTTTTTT
CASSQGQGGPGELFF
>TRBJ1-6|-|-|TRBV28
TGTACCAGCAGTCCGTACATCCCTCCGGGACTCCAGAGCTCCTATAATTCACCCCTCCACTTT
CTSSPYIPPGLQSSYNSPLHF
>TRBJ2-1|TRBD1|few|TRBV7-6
TGTGCCAGCAGCTCCACAGGGGGCTCCGGGAATGAGCAGTTCTTC
CASSSTGGSGNEQFF
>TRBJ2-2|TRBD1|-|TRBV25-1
TGTGTCAGCAGGACAGGGGGTTCGGACACCGGGGAGCTGTTTTTT
CVSRTGGSDTGELFF
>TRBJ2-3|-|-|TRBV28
TGTGCCAGCAGTTTAGAGGGGGGATACCTCACAGATACGCAGTATTTT
CASSLEGGYLTDTQYF
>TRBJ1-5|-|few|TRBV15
TGTGCCACCAGCAGAGATTTAGGGAAATATCAGCCCCAGCATTTT
CATSRDLGKYQPQHF
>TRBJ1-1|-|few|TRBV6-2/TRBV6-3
TGTGCCAGCAGACCGCAGGTCATGAACACTGAAGCTTTCTTT
CASRPQVMNTEAFF
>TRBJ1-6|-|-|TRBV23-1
TGCGCCAGCAGTCAAAGGGGGGTGGGACGGATTAGCTCCTATAATTCACCCCTCCACTTT
CASSQRGVGRISSYNSPLHF
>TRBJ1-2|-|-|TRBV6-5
TGTGCCAGCAGTTACTCGATTGGGAGTAACTATGGCTACACCTTC
CASSYSIGSNYGYTF
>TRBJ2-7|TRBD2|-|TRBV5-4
TGTGCCAGCAGCCCGGACGCTAAAACTAGCGTTCTCTCCTACGAGCAGTACTTC
CASSPDAKTSVLSYEQYF
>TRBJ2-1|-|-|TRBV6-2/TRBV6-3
TGTGCCAGCATCGACGGACGAGAAGAGCAGTTCTTC
CASIDGREEQFF
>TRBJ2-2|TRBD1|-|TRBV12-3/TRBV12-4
TGTGCCAGCAGTTTTGGTGGACAGGCCAGCACCGGGGAGCTGTTTTTT
CASSFGGQASTGELFF
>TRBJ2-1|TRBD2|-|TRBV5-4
TGTGCCAGCAGCTTCTTCGCGGGGGGTGACGGTGAGCAGTTCTTC
CASSFFAGGDGEQFF
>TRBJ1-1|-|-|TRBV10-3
TGTGCCATCAGTGGCGGCCACAGGTCCGCTTTCTTT
CAISGGHRSAFF
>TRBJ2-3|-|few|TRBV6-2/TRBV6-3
TGTGCCAGCAACTTCCCGGGATCCCGCACAGATACGCAGTATTTT
CASNFPGSRTDTQYF
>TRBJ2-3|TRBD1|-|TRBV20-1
TGCAGTGCTAGAGTCGGGACAGGGGGTCTAGCGCAGTATTTT
CSARVGTGGLAQYF
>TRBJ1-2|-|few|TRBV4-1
TGCGCCAGCAGCCCTTCTCAGGGCGGGGCAGTAGATGGCTACACCTTC
CASSPSQGGAVDGYTF
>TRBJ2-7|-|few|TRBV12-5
TGTGCTAGTGGTTCGCAGGTTTCCGCGGGCTACGAGCAGTACTTC
CASGSQVSAGYEQYF
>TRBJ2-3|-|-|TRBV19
TGTGCCAGTAGTACTCGGACAGTCACAGATACGCAGTATTTT
CASSTRTVTDTQYF
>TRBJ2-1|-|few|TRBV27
TGTGCCAGCACATCCGGGACACTCAATGAGCAGTTCTTC
CASTSGTLNEQFF
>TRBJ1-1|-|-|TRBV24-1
TGTGCCACCAGTTCGGGACCGAACACTGAAGCTTTCTTT
CATSSGPNTEAFF
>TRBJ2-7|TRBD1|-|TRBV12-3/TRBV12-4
TGTGCCAGCAGTTACGGGACAGAGTCCTACGAGCAGTACTTC
CASSYGTESYEQYF
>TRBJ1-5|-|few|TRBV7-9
TGTGCCAGCAGCTCTGCCGGCCCAACAAGGGGCAATCAGCCCCAGCATTTT
CASSSAGPTRGNQPQHF
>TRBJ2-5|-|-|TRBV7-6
TGTGCCAGCAGCTTAGATGGGGCTGGCGGAGAGACCCAGTACTTC
CASSLDGAGGETQYF
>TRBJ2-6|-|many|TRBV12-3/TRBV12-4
TGTGCCAGCAGTCCACCCCACTCTGGGGCCAACGTCCTGACTTTC
CASSPPHSGANVLTF
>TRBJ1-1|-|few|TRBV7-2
TGTGCCAGCAGCGACCGGGACTACCCCACTGAAGCTTTCTTT
CASSDRDYPTEAFF
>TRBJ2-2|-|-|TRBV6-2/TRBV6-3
TGTGCCAGCAGTTACTTCGGAACCACCGGGGAGCTGTTTTTT
CASSYFGTTGELFF
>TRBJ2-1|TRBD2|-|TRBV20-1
TGCAGTGCTAGAGGCCTTCTAGCGGGGGGGCTCAATGAGCAGTTCTTC
CSARGLLAGGLNEQFF
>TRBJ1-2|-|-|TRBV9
TGTGCCAGCAGCGAGGGGGGTACACCCTTTCTGGGCTACACCTTC
CASSEGGTPFLGYTF
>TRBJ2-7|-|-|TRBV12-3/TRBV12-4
TGTGCCAGCAGTTTTAACCTAGGGGAGCAGTACTTC
CASSFNLGEQYF
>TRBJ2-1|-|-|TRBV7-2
TGTGCCAGCAGCTTAGATCAGGCAGGGTTGAACGAGCAGTTCTTC
CASSLDQAGLNEQFF
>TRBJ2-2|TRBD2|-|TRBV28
TGTGCCAGCAGTTTGCTAGCGGGGGGACGTTCGAACACCGGGGAGCTGTTTTTT
CASSLLAGGRSNTGELFF
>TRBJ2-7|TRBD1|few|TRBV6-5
TGTGCCAGCAGTTACTCGGGGACAGGGGTCGCCTACGAGCAGTACTTC
CASSYSGTGVAYEQYF
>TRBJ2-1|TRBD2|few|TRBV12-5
TGTGCTAGTGGCTTTTTCCTAGCGGGGGGGCTTTACAATGAGCAGTTCTTC
CASGFFLAGGLYNEQFF
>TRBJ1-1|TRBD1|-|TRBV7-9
TGTGCCAGCAGCTGGCCGGGACAGGGGAACTCGAACACTGAAGCTTTCTTT
CASSWPGQGNSNTEAFF
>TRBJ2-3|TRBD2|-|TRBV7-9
TGTGCCAGCAGCTTGCCCCTACTAGCGCCGGAAACAGATACGCAGTATTTT
CASSLPLLAPETDTQYF
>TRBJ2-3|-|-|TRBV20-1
TGCAGTGCCTGGACAGTTCGGGCCTGGGATACGCAGTATTTT
CSAWTVRAWDTQYF
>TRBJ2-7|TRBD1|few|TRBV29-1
TGCAGCGTTGAGGGGGGACAGGGGCCCTCCTACGAGCAGTACTTC
CSVEGGQGPSYEQYF
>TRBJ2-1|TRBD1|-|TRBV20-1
TGCAGTGCTTTGGACAGGGGATACAATGAGCAGTTCTTC
CSALDRGYNEQFF
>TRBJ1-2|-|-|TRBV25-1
TGTGCCAGCAGCGGCCGTCGTGGTGGCTACACCTTC
CASSGRRGGYTF
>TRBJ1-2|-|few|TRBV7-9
TGTGCCAGCACCCCGACGGAGGGCAGGGAGAGGTATGGCTACACCTTC
CASTPTEGRERYGYTF
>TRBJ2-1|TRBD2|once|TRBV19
TGTGCCAGTAGCCCGGTTGGACTAGCGGGGGGCCTGGCTTTCGGGGAGCAGTTCTTC
CASSPVGLAGGLAFGEQFF
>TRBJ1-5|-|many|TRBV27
TGTGCCAGCAGCTTATCTGGGGGGAATCAGCCCCAGCATTTT
CASSLSGGNQPQHF
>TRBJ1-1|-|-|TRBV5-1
TGCGCCAGCAGCCCCTTGTCGGGTAGCCTGAACCTTGAAGCTTTCTTT
CASSPLSGSLNLEAFF
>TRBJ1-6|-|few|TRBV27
TGTGCCAGCAGTTCCCGGTCCATATATAATTCACCCCTCCACTTT
CASSSRSIYNSPLHF
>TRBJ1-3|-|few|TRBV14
TGTGCCAGCAGCCAACGGGACGGACCGTACACCATATATTTT
CASSQRDGPYTIYF
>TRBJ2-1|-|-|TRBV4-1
TGCGCCAGCAGCCGATACTGGGGTACCTACAATGAGCAGTTCTTC
CASSRYWGTYNEQFF
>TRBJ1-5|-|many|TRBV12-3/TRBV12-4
TGTGCCAGCAGTGCCACCGGGACCCCTCAGCCCCAGCATTTT
CASSATGTPQPQHF
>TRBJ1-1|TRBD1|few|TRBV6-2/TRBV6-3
TGTGCCAGCAGAACAAGACAGGGAAGGAACACTGAAGCTTTCTTT
CASRTRQGRNTEAFF